This TCR beta chain is drawn from a study of OX40 agonist ivuxolimab in advanced cancers. Study-level background: Ivuxolimab was a fully human IgG2 agonistic monoclonal antibody targeting the costimulatory receptor OX40 (CD134). The paper describes the monotherapy dose-escalation part (N ≈ 52 patients) of the phase I trial of ivuxolimab. Patients were allowed to have had prior anti-PD-1, anti-PD-L1 or anti-CTLA-4 therapy, and 30% to 40% of the dose-escalation patients had previously received checkpoint inhibitors. Of the roughly 50 dose-escalation patients, hepatocellular carcinoma was present in approximately 20, melanoma in roughly 15, renal cell carcinoma in 9 and head and neck cancer in 9. The point of sequencing TCRbeta in the periphery was to test whether ivuxolimab changed TCR sequence diversity and drove clonal T-cell expansion. Partial responses were achieved by three dose-escalation patients, of whom one had hepatocellular carcinoma and two had cutaneous melanoma. Intravenous ivuxolimab was administered to patients every 2 weeks at six dose levels: 0.01, 0.1, 0.3, 1.5, 3 and 10 mg/kg. A male proportion of under 85% and a mean age of approximately 61 years, ranging from 23 to 79, were recorded for the dose-escalation cohort. General findings and caveats noted by the study authors: In partial responders in the 0.1-3.0 mg/kg groups, normalized peripheral clonal expansion was found to be among the lowest, especially among CD8+ T cells. At doses from 0.1 to 3.0 mg/kg, clonal expansion was seen in both CD4+ and CD8+ blood T cells between baseline and week 6. Low levels of normalized T-cell clonal expansion were also seen in some patients who did not respond. The antigen specificity of the peripheral T cells that underwent clonal expansion was not determined. After ivuxolimab, expanded clones were on average more numerous among CD8+ T cells than among CD4+ T cells.

At the junction V is shortened by 6 bases and J by 3 bases; bases outside the gene matches: 6. The CDR3 spans 15 residues, from the cysteine through the phenylalanine. CDR3 DNA is the only sequence kept; it has 45 bases, read in frame from the first base. Based on the germline V gene, the CDR1 and CDR2 sequences are MNHEY and SVGAGI. Patients with autoimmune disease history or receiving systemic immunosuppression were excluded from the trial. Peripheral blood for TCR sequencing was drawn from every dose cohort at baseline, at cycle 4 day 1 and at cycle 7 day 1. The samples were taken from a phase I, first-in-human, multicenter, open-label dose-escalation trial of ivuxolimab. Adults with locally advanced or metastatic melanoma, renal cell, hepatocellular, or head and neck squamous cell carcinoma were enrolled in the trial. Before TCR sequencing, CD4+ T cells and CD8+ T cells from peripheral blood were sorted into separate populations.

For this clone: This clone's antigen is unknown. No much larger clone exists at a distance of one base, and base qualities are not known.

Genomic DNA was extracted from sorted cells for sequencing of the TCRbeta CDR3 region. TCRbeta CDR3 regions were sequenced using the immunoSEQ Assay. The clones in this table, taken by TCRdb from immuneACCESS, are in-frame only. Not every clone is retained; where verified, under half of the shortfall comes from an unresolved V gene, and the cause of the rest is unknown. Counted in this sample were 25,000 to 30,000 clones; less than 90% of them appeared once. The biggest ten clones account for about a sixth of the sample. The V gene is TRBV6-5 and the J gene is TRBJ2-2, with 8 bases matching TRBD1. The sequencing used CD4+ or CD8+ T cells sorted from blood, collected in a trial of the OX40 agonist ivuxolimab. The source is an adult with an advanced solid tumor such as melanoma, head and neck, liver or kidney cancer. The CDR3 here reads CASRKGQGHTGELFF. At the DNA level, the sequence is TGTGCCAGCAGGAAAGGACAGGGACACACCGGGGAGCTGTTTTTT.